The 2 T cell receptor beta chains listed next were all sequenced from one sample in a study of glioma-infiltrating T cells after dendritic cell vaccination. TCRdb keeps only in-frame clones here, not all; method: immunoSEQ multiplex PCR. The sample consists of roughly 100,000 clones, roughly four fifths of them appearing once. The source was blood, collected before dendritic cell vaccination. These receptors originate from a human donor with glioblastoma.

V usage is TRBV7-2 and J usage is TRBJ2-7; 7 positions match TRBD1. With V trimmed by 2 bases and J by 3 bases, 1 base remained unmatched. The CDR3 spans 13 residues. The germline V gene has CDR1 SGHTA and CDR2 FQGNSA. The DNA of the CDR3 is TGTGCCAGCAGCTTAAGGGACAGCTACGAGCAGTACTTC. Its translation is CASSLRDSYEQYF.

The genes are TRBV4-3 and TRBJ2-7; TRBD2 is a possible D gene (6 bases). CDR3 length: 14 residues. CDR1 is LGHNA and CDR2 is YSLEER in the germline V gene. The ends were cut back, 0 bases at V and 2 bases at J, with 8 bases in the middle. The CDR3 sequence is CASSQERGTYEQYF. The CDR3 DNA is TGCGCCAGCAGCCAAGAGCGGGGTACCTACGAGCAGTACTTC.